The clone carrying this T cell receptor beta chain has a handful of counts. No antigen is known for it. A junction end diverges from the germline sequence, so it may reflect a read error. The sample comes from a study of CD8+ T cells in alopecia areata. Background on the study: Patients in the treated group were given tofacitinib by mouth, 5 to 10 mg twice a day. Study findings and constraints: Scalp clonality decreased significantly with tofacitinib, and so did expanded CD8+ clones among the top 100.

RNA, once extracted, was reverse transcribed into cDNA for use as the sequencing template. Profiled with immunoSEQ multiplex PCR; TCRdb holds only in-frame clones, not every one. The table lists around 290,000 clones, 58% of them singletons. This CDR3 has 17 residues. Germline CDR1 and CDR2: SSHAT and FNYEAQ (reference sequence). Treatment here: oral pan-JAK inhibitor, 5-10 mg twice daily. PBMCs, the starting material, were the source of sorted CD4+ and CD8+ T cells. The V and J genes are TRBV7-7 and TRBJ2-3, with 14 bases fitting TRBD2. This material consisted of CD4+ T cells sorted from blood, taken at week 24, from a patient treated with tofacitinib. This sequence was found in a human donor with alopecia areata. The CDR3 is CASSPGTSGGSTDTQYF. The CDR3 region has the DNA TGTGCTAGCAGTCCCGGGACTAGCGGGGGTAGCACAGATACGCAGTATTTT. Full variable domain (outside the CDR3, taken from reference TRBV7-7 and TRBJ2-3): GAGVSQSPRYKVTKRGQDVTLRCDPISSHATLYWYQQALGQGPEFLTYFNYEAQPDKSGLPSDRFSAERPEGSISTLTIQRTEQRDSAMYRCASSPGTSGGSTDTQYFGPGTRLTVL.